The 10 T cell receptor beta chains given below trace back to one sample, sequenced in a study of shared clonotypes between healthy human individuals. Clones were sequenced by immunoSEQ multiplex PCR, and TCRdb holds only the in-frame ones, with some missing. This table holds about 1,500,000 clones, approximately 96% found once. Material: naive CD4+ T cells sorted from blood. The subset was: CD45RA+ positively selected. Receptors were obtained from a man aged 25 to 40 in good health.

The chain is built from TRBV11-3 and TRBJ2-7; D possibly corresponds to TRBD2 (5 bases). The ends were cut back, 0 bases at V and 3 bases at J, with 6 bases in the middle. Germline assignment: CDR1 SGHNT and CDR2 YENEEA. The CDR3 contains 13 residues. The CDR3 sequence: CASSLDEGYEQYF. For the CDR3, the DNA is TGTGCCAGCAGCTTAGATGAGGGCTACGAGCAGTACTTC.

The chain links TRBV7-9 to TRBJ2-1; 11 nucleotides align to TRBD1. Unmatched junction bases numbered 9, after V lost 4 bases and J lost 7 bases. The CDR3 length is 16 residues. CDR1 is SEHNR, CDR2 FQNEAQ, per germline (reference sequence). The CDR3: CASSSKGTGGLNEQFF. CDR3 nucleotide sequence: TGTGCCAGCAGCTCCAAAGGGACAGGGGGTTTAAATGAGCAGTTCTTC.

Details on this clone: The identical CDR3 is also encoded by other nucleotide sequences in the sample. The chain is built from TRBV7-2 and TRBJ1-1; D is undetermined. CDR1 and CDR2 from the germline V gene are SGHTA and FQGNSA. The V end lost 2 bases, the J end lost 2 bases, and 6 bases lay between the germline ends. The CDR3 covers 13 residues. The CDR3 here is CASSLRQNTEAFF. The CDR3 DNA reads as TGTGCCAGCAGCTTACGACAAAACACTGAAGCTTTCTTT.

The chain joins TRBV7-2 to TRBJ2-7; 8 bases are a match to TRBD2. The trim removed 5 bases at V and 0 bases at J, leaving 9 bases unmatched. Germline lookup yields CDR1 SGHTA and CDR2 FQGNSA. There are 16 residues in the CDR3. This CDR3 reads CASSPRRSGSSYEQYF. Here the CDR3 DNA reads TGTGCCAGCAGCCCTCGGCGCAGCGGGAGCTCCTACGAGCAGTACTTC.

V gene TRBV4-1 combines with J gene TRBJ2-7; TRBD1 is a possible D gene (6 bases). V was shortened by 1 base and J by 0 bases, with 10 bases between the two germline ends. CDR1 and CDR2 (germline): MGHRA, YSYEKL. The CDR3 has 15 amino acids. The CDR3 DNA reads TGCGCCAGCAGCCAAGTCGCCAGGGGCTCCTACGAGCAGTACTTC. It translates to CASSQVARGSYEQYF.

This chain connects TRBV27 to TRBJ2-7, with D perhaps TRBD1 or TRBD2 (5 bases each). From germline, CDR1 is MNHEY and CDR2 SMNVEV (reference sequence). The CDR3 has 16 amino acids. The V and J ends lost 5 bases and 2 bases respectively, with 19 bases between them. The CDR3 is CASSTGRSRAPYEQYF. The CDR3 region has the DNA TGTGCCAGCAGTACGGGGCGTAGTAGGGCCCCCTACGAGCAGTACTTC.

A note on this clone: Germline and junction disagree at one end, which may indicate a read error. The chain uses TRBV29-1 and TRBJ1-1, with D unclear. The CDR3 contains 11 residues. In germline, CDR1 is SQVTM, CDR2 ANQGSEA. The CDR3 protein is CSVHQNAEAFF. CDR3 DNA: TGCAGCGTCCACCAGAACGCTGAAGCTTTCTTT.

The chain carries TRBV7-8 and TRBJ2-7; tentative D call: TRBD1 (6 bases). CDR1 is SGHVS and CDR2 is FQNEAQ in the germline V gene. The CDR3 extends over 16 amino acids. V was pared by 1 base and J by 2 bases, with 15 bases between. CDR3 DNA sequence: TGTGCCAGCAGCTTAGAGCTCTCCGGACAGACCTACGAGCAGTACTTC. It is translated as CASSLELSGQTYEQYF.

The chain is built from TRBV23-1 and TRBJ2-1, with D maybe TRBD2 (6 bases). TRBV23-1 carries the ORF label, with uncertain function. Deletions cut 4 bases from V and 6 bases from J, with 16 bases between. This CDR3 contains 15 residues. CDR3 nucleotides: TGCGCCAGCAGTCGTCTCGGGAGTGGGGGCAATGAGCAGTTCTTC. It encodes CASSRLGSGGNEQFF.

The J gene is TRBJ2-6, the V gene TRBV7-6; D gene uncertain. V lost 2 bases and J 2 bases, leaving 10 bases between the germline ends. The CDR3 spans 16 residues. Germline CDR1 and CDR2: SGHVS and FNYEAQ. The CDR3 spells CASSLMAEAGANVLTF. CDR3 coding DNA: TGTGCCAGCAGCTTAATGGCAGAAGCTGGGGCCAACGTCCTGACTTTC.